Listed here are 2 T cell receptor beta chains from one sample, sequenced in a study of blood T cell repertoires in COVID-19. Assay used: immunoSEQ multiplex PCR; TCRdb lists only in-frame clones, some missing. Of 140,000 to 150,000 clones in the sample, roughly 79% are singletons; the top ten hold roughly 8%. The sample taken for sequencing was peripheral blood. Receptor source: a human donor in a cohort sampled during active COVID-19.

J is TRBJ1-2 and V is TRBV28; no clear D gene. The CDR3 totals 12 residues. The V end was cut by 1 base, the J end by 5 bases, with 5 bases between. In germline, CDR1 is MDHEN, CDR2 SYDVKM. CDR3 protein: CASSLFPYGYTF. The CDR3 bases are TGTGCCAGCAGTTTATTCCCTTATGGCTACACCTTC.

The rearrangement uses TRBV4-3 and TRBJ2-3; 8 bases fit TRBD2. The CDR3 has 13 residues. The ends lost 6 bases at V and 4 bases at J; junction bases unmatched: 3. CDR1 is LGHNA, CDR2 YSLEER, per germline. The CDR3 nucleotides read TGCGCCAGCAGTCGCGGGAGGTCAGATACGCAGTATTTT. Encoded protein: CASSRGRSDTQYF.